This is a list of T cell receptor beta chains from one sample in a study of spatial heterogeneity in lung cancer. TCRdb called the 5' RACE reads again in MiXCR, with one record for every CDR3 protein. The sample contains tens of thousands of distinct CDR3 sequences, roughly 8% of which appear only once. This sample comprised PBMCs, obtained at surgery. All receptors come from a male donor with early-stage non-small cell lung cancer. Both conserved end residues are part of each CDR3. The D gene is left open where the match is weak. Clone size, where shown, is once, few, many, or a class for clones that have expanded.

D | size | J | V | CDR3 | DNA
TRBD2 | few | TRBJ2-1 | TRBV7-2 | CASSLVGTSGADEQFF | TGTGCCAGCAGCTTAGTCGGGACTAGCGGGGCCGATGAGCAGTTCTTC
TRBD1 | many | TRBJ1-4 | TRBV5-1 | CASREGTGREKLFF | TGCGCCAGCAGAGAAGGGACAGGGAGGGAAAAACTGTTTTTT
NA | many | TRBJ1-2 | TRBV20-1 | CSASSTTYGYTF | TGCAGTGCTAGCAGCACTACCTATGGCTACACCTTC
NA | many | TRBJ1-2 | TRBV4-3 | CASSQDRANYGYTF | TGCGCCAGCAGCCAAGATAGAGCTAACTATGGCTACACCTTC
NA | many | TRBJ2-7 | TRBV2 | CASSEWGELSYEQYF | TGTGCCAGCAGTGAATGGGGGGAGCTCTCCTACGAGCAGTACTTC
NA | NA | TRBJ2-3 | TRBV20-1 | CSALPIDTQYF | TGCAGTGCTCTCCCTATAGATACGCAGTATTTT
NA | many | TRBJ2-3 | TRBV7-7 | CASSLVSTDTQYF | TGTGCTAGCAGCTTAGTATCTACAGATACGCAGTATTTT
TRBD1 | many | TRBJ1-4 | TRBV4-1 | CASSTRQGGTNEKLFF | TGCGCCAGCAGCACCCGACAGGGAGGCACTAATGAAAAACTGTTTTTT
NA | many | TRBJ2-5 | TRBV5-1 | CASSNAYRVEETQYF | TGCGCCAGCAGCAACGCCTACAGGGTTGAGGAGACCCAGTACTTC
TRBD2 | few | TRBJ2-3 | TRBV20-1 | CSALGLAGDSTDTQYF | TGCAGTGCCCTTGGACTAGCGGGAGATAGCACAGATACGCAGTATTTT
NA | many | TRBJ2-3 | TRBV12-3/TRBV12-4 | CASSLEPRGYTQYF | TGTGCCAGCAGTTTAGAGCCTCGGGGGTATACGCAGTATTTT
TRBD1 | few | TRBJ2-2 | TRBV6-5 | CASSYSRGRFTGELFF | TGTGCCAGCAGTTACTCGAGGGGGCGCTTCACCGGGGAGCTGTTTTTT
NA | NA | TRBJ1-5 | TRBV7-8 | CASSLNRLNQPQHF | TGTGCCAGCAGCTTAAACAGACTCAATCAGCCCCAGCATTTT
NA | many | TRBJ1-1 | TRBV7-9 | CASSQGDTEAFF | TGTGCCAGCAGCCAAGGGGACACTGAAGCTTTCTTT
TRBD2 | NA | TRBJ2-2 | TRBV24-1 | CATSTGRGPGELFF | TGTGCCACCAGCACCGGGAGGGGACCCGGGGAGCTGTTTTTT
TRBD2 | NA | TRBJ2-2 | TRBV19 | CASQSGGGPPGELFF | TGTGCCAGTCAGTCGGGGGGAGGCCCTCCCGGGGAGCTGTTTTTT
TRBD2 | many | TRBJ2-1 | TRBV7-8 | CASRAFFSGNFYNEQFF | TGTGCCAGCAGGGCCTTTTTTAGCGGGAATTTCTACAATGAGCAGTTCTTC
NA | NA | TRBJ1-5 | TRBV12-3/TRBV12-4 | CASSPGGPLNQPQHF | TGTGCCAGCAGCCCCGGGGGGCCCCTCAATCAGCCCCAGCATTTT
NA | many | TRBJ2-1 | TRBV6-2/TRBV6-3 | CASRQQTSSYNEQFF | TGTGCCAGCAGGCAACAGACGAGCTCCTACAATGAGCAGTTCTTC
NA | many | TRBJ1-6 | TRBV28 | CASSFAATSPLHF | TGTGCCAGCAGTTTCGCGGCGACTTCACCCCTCCACTTT
NA | many | TRBJ2-7 | TRBV11-1 | CASSLAPWDTNSSYEQYF | TGTGCCAGCAGCTTAGCGCCTTGGGACACAAATTCCTCCTACGAGCAGTACTTC
NA | many | TRBJ2-3 | TRBV3-1 | CASRRAAGTDTQYF | TGTGCCAGCAGACGGGCGGCGGGTACCGATACGCAGTATTTT
NA | many | TRBJ2-2 | TRBV5-1 | CASSPEPTVKGELFF | TGCGCCAGCAGCCCGGAACCCACTGTCAAGGGGGAGCTGTTTTTT
TRBD1 | NA | TRBJ1-5 | TRBV19 | CASSMGTGRSNQPQHF | TGTGCCAGTAGTATGGGGACAGGGAGGAGCAATCAGCCCCAGCATTTT
TRBD2 | many | TRBJ2-5 | TRBV7-8 | CASSRDRLAAQETQYF | TGTGCCAGCAGCCGTGATAGACTAGCGGCACAAGAGACCCAGTACTTC
NA | NA | TRBJ1-1 | TRBV12-3/TRBV12-4 | CASSFKGNTEAFF | TGTGCCAGCAGTTTCAAGGGGAACACTGAAGCTTTCTTT
NA | many | TRBJ2-3 | TRBV29-1 | CSSNGGGTDTQYF | TGCAGCTCCAACGGAGGTGGGACAGATACGCAGTATTTT
NA | few | TRBJ1-1 | TRBV5-1 | CASSLDRTEAFF | TGCGCCAGCAGCTTGGATAGGACTGAAGCTTTCTTT
NA | many | TRBJ2-1 | TRBV7-9 | CASSHKTGSSYNEQFF | TGTGCCAGCAGCCATAAAACAGGGAGCTCCTACAATGAGCAGTTCTTC
NA | many | TRBJ1-1 | TRBV12-3/TRBV12-4 | CASGNRVFEAEAFF | TGTGCCAGCGGTAACAGGGTTTTTGAGGCTGAAGCTTTCTTT
TRBD1 | many | TRBJ2-1 | TRBV18 | CASSPGQGVINEQFF | TGTGCCAGCTCACCGGGACAGGGGGTAATTAATGAGCAGTTCTTC
NA | many | TRBJ1-2 | TRBV9 | CASSVSEHYGYTF | TGTGCCAGCAGCGTTTCCGAACACTATGGCTACACCTTC
NA | many | TRBJ1-3 | TRBV25-1 | CASSELGRNSGNTIYF | TGTGCCAGCAGTGAATTGGGGAGGAACTCTGGAAACACCATATATTTT
TRBD1 | NA | TRBJ2-3 | TRBV11-3 | CASSLRTGSGDTQYF | TGTGCCAGCAGCCTACGGACAGGGAGTGGCGATACGCAGTATTTT
NA | NA | TRBJ1-2 | TRBV27 | CASSLRGSYGYTF | TGTGCCAGCAGTTTAAGGGGCAGCTATGGCTACACCTTC
NA | NA | TRBJ1-5 | TRBV2 | CASNTRNQPQHF | TGTGCCAGCAACACGAGGAATCAGCCCCAGCATTTT
NA | many | TRBJ2-3 | TRBV10-3 | CAISEGRDSTDTQYF | TGTGCCATCAGTGAGGGGCGGGACAGCACAGATACGCAGTATTTT
NA | many | TRBJ2-6 | TRBV7-2 | CASSPRDFKAGANVLTF | TGTGCCAGCAGCCCGCGGGACTTCAAAGCTGGGGCCAACGTCCTGACTTTC
NA | NA | TRBJ2-2 | TRBV5-1 | CASSTGTGNTGELFF | TGCGCCAGCAGCACGGGGACGGGAAACACCGGGGAGCTGTTTTTT
NA | few | TRBJ1-1 | TRBV7-9 | CASSLVGRTEAFF | TGTGCCAGCAGCTTAGTAGGCAGAACTGAAGCTTTCTTT
NA | many | TRBJ1-5 | TRBV7-2 | CASSLVRANQPQHF | TGTGCCAGCAGCTTAGTCAGGGCCAATCAGCCCCAGCATTTT
NA | NA | TRBJ2-3 | TRBV2 | CASSETADTQYF | TGTGCCAGCAGCGAAACAGCAGATACGCAGTATTTT
TRBD2 | few | TRBJ2-3 | TRBV5-6 | CASSLNSGRARVTDTQYF | TGTGCCAGCAGCCTCAATAGCGGGAGGGCTCGGGTCACAGATACGCAGTATTTT
NA | many | TRBJ2-3 | TRBV7-8 | CASSLGLSSTDTQYF | TGTGCCAGCAGCTTAGGGCTTTCTAGCACAGATACGCAGTATTTT
NA | many | TRBJ1-1 | TRBV5-4 | CASSFNVEQGNPEAFF | TGTGCCAGCAGCTTTAACGTGGAACAGGGAAATCCTGAAGCTTTCTTT
NA | many | TRBJ2-3 | TRBV12-3/TRBV12-4 | CASSSPWDTRTDTQYF | TGTGCCAGCAGTTCCCCTTGGGACACCCGCACAGATACGCAGTATTTT
NA | few | TRBJ2-5 | TRBV3-1 | CASSQGRGYQETQYF | TGTGCCAGCAGCCAAGGCAGGGGCTACCAAGAGACCCAGTACTTC
TRBD1 | NA | TRBJ1-2 | TRBV12-3/TRBV12-4 | CASSRTTGGIGYTF | TGTGCCAGCAGTCGGACGACAGGGGGTATTGGCTACACCTTC
TRBD1 | many | TRBJ1-2 | TRBV7-2 | CASSPKQRGPNGYTF | TGTGCCAGCAGCCCAAAACAAAGGGGGCCCAATGGCTACACCTTC
NA | NA | TRBJ2-3 | TRBV6-2/TRBV6-3 | CASSYPDSTDTQYF | TGTGCCAGCAGTTATCCGGACAGCACAGATACGCAGTATTTT
NA | many | TRBJ2-5 | TRBV28 | CASSSGVRTQYF | TGTGCCAGCAGTTCAGGGGTTAGGACCCAGTACTTC
TRBD1 | NA | TRBJ2-2 | TRBV7-2 | CASSQTGLVGELFF | TGTGCCAGCAGCCAGACAGGGTTGGTGGGGGAGCTGTTTTTT
TRBD2 | NA | TRBJ2-1 | TRBV9 | CASSVGLAGGSYNEQFF | TGTGCCAGCAGCGTAGGACTAGCGGGAGGCTCCTACAATGAGCAGTTCTTC
TRBD1 | many | TRBJ2-3 | TRBV29-1 | CSVSADRLYTDTQYF | TGCAGCGTTAGTGCGGACAGGCTGTACACAGATACGCAGTATTTT
NA | many | TRBJ2-3 | TRBV20-1 | CSARDLDGTDTQYF | TGCAGTGCTAGAGATCTAGATGGGACAGATACGCAGTATTTT